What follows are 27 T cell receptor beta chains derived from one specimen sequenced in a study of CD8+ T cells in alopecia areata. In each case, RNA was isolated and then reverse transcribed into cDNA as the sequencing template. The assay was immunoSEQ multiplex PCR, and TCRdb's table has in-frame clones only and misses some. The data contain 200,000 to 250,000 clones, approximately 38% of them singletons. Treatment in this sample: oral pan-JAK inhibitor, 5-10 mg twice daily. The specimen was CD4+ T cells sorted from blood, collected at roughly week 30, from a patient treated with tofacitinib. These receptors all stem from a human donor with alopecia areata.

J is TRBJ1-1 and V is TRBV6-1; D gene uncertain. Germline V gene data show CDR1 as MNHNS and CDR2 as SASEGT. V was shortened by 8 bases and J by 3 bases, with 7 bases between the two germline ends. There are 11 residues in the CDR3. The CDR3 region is CASPADTEAFF. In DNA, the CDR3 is TGTGCCAGCCCCGCCGACACTGAAGCTTTCTTT.

The CDR3 DNA follows: TGTGCCAGCAGCTTAACTAGCGGCGCCTACGAGCAGTACTTC. Protein product: CASSLTSGAYEQYF. The chain links TRBV11-1 to TRBJ2-7, with 8 bases matching TRBD2. The length of the CDR3 is 14 residues. J was trimmed by 2 bases and V by 2 bases; bases with no gene match: 2. Germline CDR1 SGHAT, CDR2 FQDESV (reference sequence). Combining the CDR3 with reference TRBV11-1 and TRBJ2-7 gives the whole variable domain EAEVAQSPRYKITEKSQAVAFWCDPISGHATLYWYRQILGQGPELLVQFQDESVVDDSQLPKDRFSAERLKGVDSTLKIQPAELGDSAMYLCASSLTSGAYEQYFGPGTRLTVT.

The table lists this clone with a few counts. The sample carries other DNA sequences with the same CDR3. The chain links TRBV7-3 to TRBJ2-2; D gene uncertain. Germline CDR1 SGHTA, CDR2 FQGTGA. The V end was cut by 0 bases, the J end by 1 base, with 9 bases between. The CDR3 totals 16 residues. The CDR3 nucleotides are TGTGCCAGCAGCTTAACGACGACTTGGAACACCGGGGAGCTGTTTTTT. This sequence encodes CASSLTTTWNTGELFF.

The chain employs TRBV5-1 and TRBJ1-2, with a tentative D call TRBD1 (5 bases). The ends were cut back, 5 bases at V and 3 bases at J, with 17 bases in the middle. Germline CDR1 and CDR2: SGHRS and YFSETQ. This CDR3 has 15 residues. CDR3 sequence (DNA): TGCGCCAGCAGAAATAACAGGTTAGAGGACTATGGCTACACCTTC. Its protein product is CASRNNRLEDYGYTF. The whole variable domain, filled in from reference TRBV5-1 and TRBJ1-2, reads KAGVTQTPRYLIKTRGQQVTLSCSPISGHRSVSWYQQTPGQGLQFLFEYFSETQRNKGNFPGRFSGRQFSNSRSEMNVSTLELGDSALYLCASRNNRLEDYGYTFGSGTRLTVV.

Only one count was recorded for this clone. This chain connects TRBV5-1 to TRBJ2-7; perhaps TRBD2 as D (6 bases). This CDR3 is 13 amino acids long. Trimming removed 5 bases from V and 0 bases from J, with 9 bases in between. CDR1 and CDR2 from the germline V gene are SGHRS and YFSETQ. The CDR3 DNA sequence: TGCGCCAGCAGTCGGGAGTTCTCCTACGAGCAGTACTTC. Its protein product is CASSREFSYEQYF.

CDR3 DNA: TGCGCCAGCAGCTTGCGGGGTTTAAATGAGCAGTTCTTC. It translates to CASSLRGLNEQFF. The rearrangement joins TRBV4-1 to TRBJ2-1; D perhaps matches TRBD2 (6 bases). Trimming cost V 5 bases and J 7 bases, with 12 bases left between them. In germline, CDR1 is MGHRA, CDR2 YSYEKL. The CDR3 is 13 residues long.

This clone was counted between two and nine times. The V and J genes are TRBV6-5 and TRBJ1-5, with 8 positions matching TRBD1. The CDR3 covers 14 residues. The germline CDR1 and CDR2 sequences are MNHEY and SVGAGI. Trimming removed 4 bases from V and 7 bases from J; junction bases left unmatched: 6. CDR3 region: CASSSNQGAQPQHF. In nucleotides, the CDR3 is TGTGCCAGCAGTTCAAATCAGGGGGCGCAGCCCCAGCATTTT.

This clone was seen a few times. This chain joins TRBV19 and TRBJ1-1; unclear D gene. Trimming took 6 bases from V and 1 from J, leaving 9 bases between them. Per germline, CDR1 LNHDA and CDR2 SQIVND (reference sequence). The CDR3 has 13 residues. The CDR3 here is CASRGRSNTEAFF. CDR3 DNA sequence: TGTGCCAGTAGGGGGAGGTCGAACACTGAAGCTTTCTTT.

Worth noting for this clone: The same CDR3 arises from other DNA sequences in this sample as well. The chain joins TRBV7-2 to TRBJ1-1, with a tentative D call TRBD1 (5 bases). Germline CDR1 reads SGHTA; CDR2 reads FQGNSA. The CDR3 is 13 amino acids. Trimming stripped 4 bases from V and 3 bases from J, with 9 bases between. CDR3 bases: TGTGCCAGCAGCTCCCAGGGCTACACTGAAGCTTTCTTT. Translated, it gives CASSSQGYTEAFF.

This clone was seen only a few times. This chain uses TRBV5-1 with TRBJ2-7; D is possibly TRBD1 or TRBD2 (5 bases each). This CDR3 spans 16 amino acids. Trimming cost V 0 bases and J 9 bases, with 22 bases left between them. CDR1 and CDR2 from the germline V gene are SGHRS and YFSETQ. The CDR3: CASSLELGTEPEGQYF. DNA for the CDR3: TGCGCCAGCAGCTTGGAGCTGGGGACCGAACCCGAGGGGCAGTACTTC.

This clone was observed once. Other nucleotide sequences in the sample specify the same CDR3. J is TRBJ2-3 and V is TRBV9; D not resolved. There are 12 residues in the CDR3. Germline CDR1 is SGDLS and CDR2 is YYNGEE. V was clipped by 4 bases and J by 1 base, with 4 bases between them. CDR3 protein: CASSKGTDTQYF. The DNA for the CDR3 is TGTGCCAGCAGCAAAGGCACAGATACGCAGTATTTT.

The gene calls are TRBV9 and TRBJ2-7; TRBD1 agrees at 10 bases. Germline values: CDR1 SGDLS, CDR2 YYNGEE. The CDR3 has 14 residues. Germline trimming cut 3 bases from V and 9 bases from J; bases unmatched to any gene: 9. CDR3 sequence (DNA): TGTGCCAGCAGCGACGACAGGGGGCGGTCAGGGCAGTACTTC. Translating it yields CASSDDRGRSGQYF.

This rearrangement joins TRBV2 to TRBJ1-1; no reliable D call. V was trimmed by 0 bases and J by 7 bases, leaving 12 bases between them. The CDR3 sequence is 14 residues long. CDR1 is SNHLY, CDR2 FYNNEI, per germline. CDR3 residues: CASSEAGGLHEAFF. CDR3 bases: TGTGCCAGCAGTGAAGCGGGCGGCCTACATGAAGCTTTCTTT.

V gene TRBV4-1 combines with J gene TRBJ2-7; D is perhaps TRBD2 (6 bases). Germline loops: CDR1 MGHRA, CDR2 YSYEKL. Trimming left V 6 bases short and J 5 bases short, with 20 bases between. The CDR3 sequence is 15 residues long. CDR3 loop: CASSSGGTAGNEQYF. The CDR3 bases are TGCGCCAGCAGTTCTGGGGGGACGGCCGGGAACGAGCAGTACTTC.

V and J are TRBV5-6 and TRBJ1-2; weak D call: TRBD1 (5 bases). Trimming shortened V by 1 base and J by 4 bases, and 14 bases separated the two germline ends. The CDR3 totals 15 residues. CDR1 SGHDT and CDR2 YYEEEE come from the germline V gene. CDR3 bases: TGTGCCAGCAGCTTGAGAGGGGTGCCAGTCTATGGCTACACCTTC. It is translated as CASSLRGVPVYGYTF.

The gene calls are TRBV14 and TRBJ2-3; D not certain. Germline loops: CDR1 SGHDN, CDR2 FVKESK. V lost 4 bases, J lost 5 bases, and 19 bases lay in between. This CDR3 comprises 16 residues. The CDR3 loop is CASSPKWTEWRDTQYF. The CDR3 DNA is TGTGCCAGCAGCCCTAAATGGACGGAATGGAGAGATACGCAGTATTTT.

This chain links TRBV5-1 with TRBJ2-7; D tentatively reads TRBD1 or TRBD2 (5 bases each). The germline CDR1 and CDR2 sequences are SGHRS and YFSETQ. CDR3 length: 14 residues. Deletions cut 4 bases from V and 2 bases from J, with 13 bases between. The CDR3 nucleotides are TGCGCCAGCAGCCCCGGGGACGGCCCCTACGAGCAGTACTTC. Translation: CASSPGDGPYEQYF.

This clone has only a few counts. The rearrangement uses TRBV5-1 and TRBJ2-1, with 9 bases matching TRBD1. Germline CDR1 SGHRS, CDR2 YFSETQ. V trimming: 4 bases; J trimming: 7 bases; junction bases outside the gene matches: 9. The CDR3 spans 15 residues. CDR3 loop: CASSGGQGGYNEQFF. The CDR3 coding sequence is TGCGCCAGCAGCGGGGGACAGGGAGGTTATAATGAGCAGTTCTTC.

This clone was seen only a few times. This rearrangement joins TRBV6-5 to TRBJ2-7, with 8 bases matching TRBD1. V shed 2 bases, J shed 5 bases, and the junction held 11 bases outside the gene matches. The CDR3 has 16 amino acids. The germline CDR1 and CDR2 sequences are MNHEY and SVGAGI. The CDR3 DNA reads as TGTGCCAGCAGTTACAACGGACAGGGAACACGGAACGAGCAGTACTTC. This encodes CASSYNGQGTRNEQYF.

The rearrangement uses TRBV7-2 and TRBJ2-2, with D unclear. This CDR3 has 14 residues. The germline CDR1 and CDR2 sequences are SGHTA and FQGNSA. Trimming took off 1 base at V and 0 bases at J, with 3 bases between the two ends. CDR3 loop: CASSLGANTGELFF. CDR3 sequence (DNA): TGTGCCAGCAGCTTAGGGGCGAACACCGGGGAGCTGTTTTTT.

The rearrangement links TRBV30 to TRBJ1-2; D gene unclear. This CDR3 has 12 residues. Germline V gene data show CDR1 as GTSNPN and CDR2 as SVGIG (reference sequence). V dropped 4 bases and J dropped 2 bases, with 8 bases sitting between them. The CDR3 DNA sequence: TGTGCCTGGACGGCCAGCAACTATGGCTACACCTTC. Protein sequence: CAWTASNYGYTF.

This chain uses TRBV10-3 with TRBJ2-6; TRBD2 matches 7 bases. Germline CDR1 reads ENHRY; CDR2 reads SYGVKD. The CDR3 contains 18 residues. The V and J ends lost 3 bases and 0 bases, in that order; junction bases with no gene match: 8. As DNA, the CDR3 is TGTGCCATCAGTGAAGGGACTATTTTACGCTCTGGGGCCAACGTCCTGACTTTC. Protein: CAISEGTILRSGANVLTF.

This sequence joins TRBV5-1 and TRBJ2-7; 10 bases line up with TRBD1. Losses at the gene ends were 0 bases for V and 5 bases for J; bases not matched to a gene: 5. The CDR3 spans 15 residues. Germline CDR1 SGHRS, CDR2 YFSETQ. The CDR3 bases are TGCGCCAGCAGCTTGGGGGACAGGGGAATCCACGAGCAGTACTTC. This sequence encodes CASSLGDRGIHEQYF.

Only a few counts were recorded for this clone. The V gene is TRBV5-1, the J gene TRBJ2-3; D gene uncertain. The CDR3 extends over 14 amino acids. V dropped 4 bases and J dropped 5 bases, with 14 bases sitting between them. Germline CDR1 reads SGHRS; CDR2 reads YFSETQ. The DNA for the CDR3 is TGCGCCAGCAGCCTAGGACCCTCGGAAGATACGCAGTATTTT. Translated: CASSLGPSEDTQYF.

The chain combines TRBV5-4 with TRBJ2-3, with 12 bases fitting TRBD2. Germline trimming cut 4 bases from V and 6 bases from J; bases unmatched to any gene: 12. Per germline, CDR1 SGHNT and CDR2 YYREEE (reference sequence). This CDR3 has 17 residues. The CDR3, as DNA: TGTGCCAGCAGCCCCACGACTTCTAGCGGGGGGGCGGATACGCAGTATTTT. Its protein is CASSPTTSSGGADTQYF.

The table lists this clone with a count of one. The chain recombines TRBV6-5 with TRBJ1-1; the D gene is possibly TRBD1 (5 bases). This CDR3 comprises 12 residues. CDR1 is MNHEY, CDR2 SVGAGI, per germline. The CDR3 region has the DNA TGTGCAATATGGGGCATGAACACTGAAGCTTTCTTT. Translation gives CAIWGMNTEAFF.

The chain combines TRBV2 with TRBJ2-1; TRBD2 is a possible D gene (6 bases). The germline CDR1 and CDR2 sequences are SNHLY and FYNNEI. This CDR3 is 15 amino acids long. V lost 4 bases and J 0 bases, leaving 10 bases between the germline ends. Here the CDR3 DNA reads TGTGCCAGCAGTGTAAGGGAGGCCTCCTACAATGAGCAGTTCTTC. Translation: CASSVREASYNEQFF.